Shown below are 27 T cell receptor beta chains from a single sample sequenced in a study of cytomegalovirus exposure and HLA in healthy donors. 60 Vbeta and 13 Jbeta primers were used in PCR. Only in-frame clones appear in the TCRdb table, and some are missing; sequencing was by immunoSEQ multiplex PCR. The data hold roughly 200,000 clones, with approximately 70% observed a single time. Sample: PBMCs. All receptors derive from a middle-aged man in good health and CMV-seropositive.

The chain uses TRBV6-6 and TRBJ2-7; D gene ambiguous. This CDR3 contains 11 residues. Between the trimmed V and J ends, which lost 0 bases and 12 bases, there was a span of 9 bases. CDR1 is MNHNY, CDR2 SVGAGI, per germline (reference sequence). Written as DNA, the CDR3 is TGTGCCAGCAGTTACTCCGCCGGGTGGTACTTC. It is translated as CASSYSAGWYF.

This chain links TRBV6-1 with TRBJ2-5, with TRBD1 matching over 11 bases. V shed 6 bases and J 4 bases; nucleotides not matched to a gene: 7. Germline-derived CDR1 and CDR2 are MNHNS and SASEGT. CDR3 length: 15 amino acids. The CDR3 sequence is CASSRGQGEGETQYF. In DNA, the CDR3 is TGTGCCAGCAGCCGGGGACAGGGGGAAGGAGAGACCCAGTACTTC.

The V call is TRBV7-9, the J call TRBJ2-2; D is undetermined. Germline V CDR1 and CDR2: SEHNR, FQNEAQ (reference sequence). Trimming removed 2 bases at V and 3 bases at J, with 7 bases between. There are 14 residues in the CDR3. Here the CDR3 DNA reads TGTGCCAGCAGCTTAATGCAGGACACCGGGGAGCTGTTTTTT. It translates to CASSLMQDTGELFF.

This clone was counted only a few times. The chain links TRBV27 to TRBJ1-5; TRBD1 is a possible D gene (6 bases). In germline, CDR1 is MNHEY, CDR2 SMNVEV (reference sequence). This CDR3 contains 16 residues. With 5 bases removed from V and 0 bases from J, the gap between germline ends came to 14 bases. This chain's CDR3 is CASSPSTGTSNQPQHF. The DNA for the CDR3 is TGTGCCAGCAGTCCCTCGACAGGAACTAGCAATCAGCCCCAGCATTTT.

This clone was observed a single time. The chain uses TRBV13 and TRBJ2-3; 7 bases agree with TRBD1. This CDR3 has 15 amino acids. The V gene's germline CDR1 is PRHDT and CDR2 FYEKMQ (reference sequence). Trimming at V came to 5 bases and at J to 1 base, leaving 6 bases not matched to a gene. The CDR3 loop is CASSVDRVGTDTQYF. In DNA form, the CDR3 reads TGTGCCAGCAGCGTAGACAGGGTTGGCACAGATACGCAGTATTTT.

V usage is TRBV27 and J usage is TRBJ2-7; weak D call: TRBD2 (5 bases). V was clipped by 5 bases and J by 3 bases, with 14 bases between them. The germline V gene has CDR1 MNHEY and CDR2 SMNVEV (reference sequence). The CDR3 has 14 amino acids. CDR3 amino acids: CASSPGGQSYEQYF. In DNA, the CDR3 is TGTGCCAGCAGTCCCGGCGGGCAGAGCTACGAGCAGTACTTC.

The chain employs TRBV25-1 and TRBJ2-5, with a weak D call TRBD1 (5 bases). CDR1 is MGHDK and CDR2 is SYGVNS in the germline V gene. The ends were cut back, 7 bases at V and 0 bases at J, with 9 bases in the middle. The CDR3 is 13 amino acids. CDR3 amino acids: CASMGQYQETQYF. CDR3 nucleotides: TGTGCCAGCATGGGGCAGTACCAAGAGACCCAGTACTTC.

This clone was counted between two and nine times. This sequence joins TRBV19 and TRBJ2-3, with D maybe TRBD1 (5 bases). V lost 6 bases and J 2 bases, leaving 15 bases between the germline ends. CDR3 size: 15 residues. The germline gives CDR1 LNHDA, CDR2 SQIVND (reference sequence). CDR3 sequence: CASRVRVGPTDTQYF. The CDR3 DNA follows: TGTGCCAGTAGGGTCAGGGTCGGCCCCACAGATACGCAGTATTTT.

The chain employs TRBV11-2 and TRBJ1-6; tentatively, D is TRBD1 (5 bases). Germline V gene sequence: CDR1 SGHAT, CDR2 FQNNGV. The CDR3 loop spans 19 amino acids. V lost 1 base to trimming and J lost 0 bases, with 16 bases between them. CDR3 sequence: CASSLVGQETRSYNSPLHF. CDR3 coding DNA: TGTGCCAGCAGCTTAGTGGGGCAGGAGACCCGCTCCTATAATTCACCCCTCCACTTT.

The chain carries TRBV7-2 and TRBJ1-6; a weak D match, TRBD1 (6 bases). This CDR3 region has 16 residues. Germline V gene data show CDR1 as SGHTA and CDR2 as FQGNSA. The V gene lost 4 bases and the J gene lost 0 bases, with 10 bases spanning the gap. This CDR3 reads CASSSRRGSYNSPLHF. In DNA, the CDR3 is TGTGCCAGCAGCTCGCGCAGGGGCTCCTATAATTCACCCCTCCACTTT.

The J gene is TRBJ1-6, the V gene TRBV19; a possible D gene is TRBD1 (6 bases). The CDR3 is made up of 15 amino acids. V was pared by 3 bases and J by 10 bases, with 16 bases between. Per germline, CDR1 LNHDA and CDR2 SQIVND (reference sequence). CDR3 residues: CASSMSDRRGSPLHF. DNA for the CDR3: TGTGCCAGTAGTATGTCGGACAGAAGAGGATCACCCCTCCACTTT.

By share, this clone ranks as medium-sized. Other nucleotide sequences from this sample produce the same CDR3. The CDR3 bases are TGTGCCAGCAGCCGTCTAGCGGGGACCGACGGGGAGCTGTTTTTT. Its protein is CASSRLAGTDGELFF. The chain combines TRBV7-3 with TRBJ2-2; 9 positions agree with TRBD2. CDR1 is SGHTA, CDR2 FQGTGA, per germline. The J segment lost 7 bases and the V segment lost 5 bases, leaving 8 bases of the junction unmatched. The CDR3 is 15 residues long.

CDR3 coding DNA: TGTGCCAGCAGCCGCGCGGCCGGGAGCTACTATGGCTACACCTTC. Protein product: CASSRAAGSYYGYTF. This chain links TRBV7-3 with TRBJ1-2; no clear D. The CDR3 spans 15 residues. Germline CDR1 reads SGHTA; CDR2 reads FQGTGA. The ends were cut back, 5 bases at V and 3 bases at J, with 16 bases in the middle.

The chain couples TRBV19 to TRBJ2-7; 11 bases are a match to TRBD1. Germline V lookup: CDR1 LNHDA, CDR2 SQIVND (reference sequence). The trim removed 10 bases at V and 2 bases at J, leaving 7 bases unmatched. This CDR3 comprises 14 residues. The CDR3 is CATPRDRGAYEQYF. DNA of the CDR3: TGTGCCACCCCCAGGGACAGGGGGGCCTACGAGCAGTACTTC. Full variable domain (rest looked up from reference TRBV19 and TRBJ2-7): DGGITQSPKYLFRKEGQNVTLSCEQNLNHDAMYWYRQDPGQGLRLIYYSQIVNDFQKGDIAEGYSVSREKKESFPLTVTSAQKNPTAFYLCATPRDRGAYEQYFGPGTRLTVT.

The rearrangement uses TRBV5-1 and TRBJ2-5; 13 nucleotides line up with TRBD2. CDR3 length: 17 amino acids. Trimming took 3 bases from V and 1 from J; bases not matched to a gene: 6. Germline values: CDR1 SGHRS, CDR2 YFSETQ. The CDR3 DNA is TGCGCCAGCAGCTCAGGGACTAGCGGGACCCGCCAAGAGACCCAGTACTTC. This encodes CASSSGTSGTRQETQYF.

The V and J genes are TRBV6-1 and TRBJ2-1; 13 bases are a match to TRBD2. Germline lookup yields CDR1 MNHNS and CDR2 SASEGT. V shed 8 bases and J 9 bases; nucleotides not matched to a gene: 4. The CDR3 is made up of 13 amino acids. The CDR3 region is CASAGTSGVEQFF. The CDR3 DNA reads TGTGCCAGCGCCGGGACTAGCGGGGTTGAGCAGTTCTTC.

The chain has TRBV7-9 and TRBJ2-7; D gene unclear. The V gene lost 1 base and the J gene lost 4 bases, with 8 bases spanning the gap. The CDR3 contains 13 residues. Germline V gives CDR1 SEHNR, CDR2 FQNEAQ (reference sequence). In DNA, the CDR3 is TGTGCCAGCAGCTTAGTTGAGTCATACGAGCAGTACTTC. Translated, it gives CASSLVESYEQYF.

Notes on this clone: The junction departs from germline at one end; a sequencing error may be responsible. The chain carries TRBV6-1 and TRBJ2-2; TRBD1 agrees at 10 bases. From germline, CDR1 is MNHNS and CDR2 SASEGT. This CDR3 has 16 residues. CDR3 nucleotide sequence: TGTGCCAGCAGTGAAAAGACAGGGGGCAACACCGGGGAGCTGTCTTTT. Amino acids: CASSEKTGGNTGELSF.

This chain joins TRBV6-1 and TRBJ1-3; D gene unclear. This CDR3 comprises 10 residues. V was pared by 8 bases and J by 8 bases, with 7 bases between. CDR1 and CDR2 (germline): MNHNS, SASEGT. The DNA for the CDR3 is TGTGCCAGCGAGGGTTACACCATATATTTT. Protein sequence: CASEGYTIYF.

The rearrangement links TRBV6-5 to TRBJ2-1; 9 bases map to TRBD1. Germline V gives CDR1 MNHEY, CDR2 SVGAGI. Losses at the gene ends were 0 bases for V and 8 bases for J; bases not matched to a gene: 5. The CDR3 consists of 15 residues. The chain's CDR3 is CASSYSNRGRDEQFF. CDR3 bases: TGTGCCAGCAGTTACTCCAACAGGGGGCGGGATGAGCAGTTCTTC.

This rearrangement joins TRBV4-1 to TRBJ2-7; a weak D match, TRBD1 (8 bases). CDR3 length equals 15 residues. Germline assignment: CDR1 MGHRA and CDR2 YSYEKL. Trimming left V 2 bases short and J 3 bases short, with 14 bases between. CDR3 amino acids: CASSQLTGGGYEQYF. DNA of the CDR3: TGCGCCAGCAGCCAACTTACAGGGGGGGGCTACGAGCAGTACTTC.

The CDR3: CASSLPSGQGYQPQHF. As DNA, the CDR3 is TGTGCCAGCAGTTTACCCTCGGGACAGGGATATCAGCCCCAGCATTTT. The chain uses TRBV28 and TRBJ1-5; 9 positions match TRBD1. CDR1 is MDHEN and CDR2 is SYDVKM in the germline V gene. The ends lost 2 bases at V and 5 bases at J; junction bases unmatched: 7. This CDR3 has 16 residues.

The chain carries TRBV7-9 and TRBJ1-1; D might be TRBD1 (6 bases). The CDR3 is made up of 11 amino acids. The V gene's germline CDR1 is SEHNR and CDR2 FQNEAQ (reference sequence). Deletions cut 4 bases from V and 8 bases from J, with 8 bases between. The CDR3 sequence: CASSSGTEAFF. The DNA for the CDR3 is TGTGCCAGCAGCTCAGGGACAGAAGCTTTCTTT.

This chain connects TRBV9 to TRBJ2-7; D possibly corresponds to TRBD1 (5 bases). Trimming shortened V by 3 bases and J by 0 bases, and 10 bases separated the two germline ends. Germline CDR1 SGDLS, CDR2 YYNGEE. The CDR3 runs to 14 residues. As DNA, the CDR3 is TGTGCCAGCAGCGGGGGCCCTAGCTCCTACGAGCAGTACTTC. Amino acids: CASSGGPSSYEQYF. The complete variable domain, with remaining parts taken from reference TRBV9 and TRBJ2-7, reads DSGVTQTPKHLITATGQRVTLRCSPRSGDLSVYWYQQSLDQGLQFLIQYYNGEERAKGNILERFSAQQFPDLHSELNLSSLELGDSALYFCASSGGPSSYEQYFGPGTRLTVT.

This chain links TRBV18 with TRBJ1-1; D gene unclear. The CDR3 length is 15 residues. From germline, CDR1 is KGHSH and CDR2 LQKENI. The ends were cut back, 3 bases at V and 0 bases at J, with 11 bases in the middle. CDR3 in DNA: TGTGCCAGCTCACCCGTAAACACAATGAACACTGAAGCTTTCTTT. Translating gives CASSPVNTMNTEAFF.

This clone has more than one count but fewer than ten. V usage is TRBV28 and J usage is TRBJ1-3; weak D call: TRBD1 (6 bases). The length of the CDR3 is 17 residues. The V gene lost 7 bases and the J gene lost 1 base, with 20 bases spanning the gap. CDR1 is MDHEN, CDR2 SYDVKM, per germline. CDR3 coding DNA: TGTGCCAGCATCAAAAGGGGGGGGTTCCTTTCTGGAAACACCATATATTTT. This sequence encodes CASIKRGGFLSGNTIYF.

J is TRBJ1-2 and V is TRBV13; D not resolved. V was pared by 3 bases and J by 4 bases, with 6 bases between. The V gene's germline CDR1 is PRHDT and CDR2 FYEKMQ (reference sequence). This CDR3 has 12 amino acids. The CDR3 DNA reads TGTGCCAGCAGCTTCGAGATCTATGGCTACACCTTC. Translating gives CASSFEIYGYTF.